These T cell receptor beta chains were read from a single sample in a study of control samples from healthy donors and cancer patients. The protocol was immunoSEQ multiplex PCR, while the TCRdb copy is restricted to in-frame clones and leaves out a portion. This table holds about 53,000 clones, about 85% found once. Sample: PBMCs. Every receptor here comes from a man in his 60s with head and neck cancer. Each CDR3 is given with its conserved first and last residue. D genes are given only for firm matches. A row's size may be missing; if present it is once, few, many or a size class.

clone_size: NA; v_call: TRBV19; d_call: NA; j_call: TRBJ1-1; cdr3_aa: CASSIVGVPNTEAFF; cdr3_nt: TGTGCCAGTAGTATCGTGGGGGTCCCCAACACTGAAGCTTTCTTT
clone_size: few; v_call: TRBV7-2; d_call: NA; j_call: TRBJ2-3; cdr3_aa: CASSRMGSDTQYF; cdr3_nt: TGTGCCAGCAGTCGTATGGGTTCAGATACGCAGTATTTT
clone_size: NA; v_call: TRBV5-5; d_call: NA; j_call: TRBJ1-1; cdr3_aa: CASSWGGDTEAFF; cdr3_nt: TGTGCCAGCAGCTGGGGGGGCGACACTGAAGCTTTCTTT
clone_size: few; v_call: TRBV7-3; d_call: NA; j_call: TRBJ1-1; cdr3_aa: CASSLNPSNTEAFF; cdr3_nt: TGTGCCAGCAGCTTAAACCCGTCGAACACTGAAGCTTTCTTT
clone_size: NA; v_call: TRBV27; d_call: TRBD1; j_call: TRBJ2-2; cdr3_aa: CASSSIWPTRDRELIGELFF; cdr3_nt: TGTGCCAGCAGTTCCATATGGCCGACCAGGGACAGGGAGTTGATCGGGGAGCTGTTTTTT
clone_size: NA; v_call: TRBV6-5; d_call: NA; j_call: TRBJ1-5; cdr3_aa: CASGAGDNQPQHF; cdr3_nt: TGTGCCAGTGGGGCAGGAGACAATCAGCCCCAGCATTTT
clone_size: NA; v_call: TRBV4-2; d_call: NA; j_call: TRBJ2-1; cdr3_aa: CASSQAEGAGVNEQFF; cdr3_nt: TGTGCCAGCAGCCAAGCGGAGGGGGCTGGGGTAAATGAGCAGTTCTTC
clone_size: NA; v_call: TRBV28; d_call: NA; j_call: TRBJ2-1; cdr3_aa: CASRTPVIDEQFF; cdr3_nt: TGTGCCAGCAGAACCCCGGTTATCGATGAGCAGTTCTTC
clone_size: NA; v_call: TRBV7-9; d_call: TRBD1; j_call: TRBJ2-2; cdr3_aa: CASSPGTDNINTGELFF; cdr3_nt: TGTGCCAGCAGCCCAGGGACAGACAATATCAACACCGGGGAGCTGTTTTTT
clone_size: NA; v_call: TRBV5-1; d_call: NA; j_call: TRBJ1-5; cdr3_aa: CASSLRTADRNQPQHF; cdr3_nt: TGCGCCAGCAGCTTGAGGACCGCTGATCGCAATCAGCCCCAGCATTTT
clone_size: NA; v_call: TRBV7-2; d_call: TRBD1; j_call: TRBJ2-5; cdr3_aa: CASSLRTGRETQYF; cdr3_nt: TGTGCCAGCAGCTTAAGGACAGGGCGAGAGACCCAGTACTTC
clone_size: once; v_call: TRBV29-1; d_call: NA; j_call: TRBJ1-2; cdr3_aa: CSVGSADGWHGYTF; cdr3_nt: TGCAGCGTTGGATCAGCGGACGGCTGGCATGGCTACACCTTC
clone_size: NA; v_call: TRBV7-2; d_call: NA; j_call: TRBJ2-1; cdr3_aa: CASSLVRNEQFF; cdr3_nt: TGTGCCAGCAGCTTAGTTAGGAATGAGCAGTTCTTC
clone_size: NA; v_call: TRBV19; d_call: NA; j_call: TRBJ1-1; cdr3_aa: CASSRVNTEAFF; cdr3_nt: TGTGCCAGTAGTCGGGTGAACACTGAAGCTTTCTTT
clone_size: NA; v_call: TRBV5-1; d_call: TRBD1; j_call: TRBJ2-7; cdr3_aa: CASSSGQALSYEQYF; cdr3_nt: TGCGCCAGCAGCTCCGGACAGGCCCTTTCCTACGAGCAGTACTTC
clone_size: NA; v_call: TRBV7-2; d_call: NA; j_call: TRBJ2-7; cdr3_aa: CASSLDSFYEQYF; cdr3_nt: TGTGCCAGCAGCTTAGACAGTTTCTACGAGCAGTACTTC
clone_size: NA; v_call: TRBV3-1/TRBV3-2; d_call: TRBD2; j_call: TRBJ2-7; cdr3_aa: CASSLPGTSEQYF; cdr3_nt: TGTGCCAGCAGCCTTCCCGGGACTAGCGAGCAGTACTTC
clone_size: once; v_call: TRBV21-1; d_call: NA; j_call: TRBJ2-1; cdr3_aa: CASTPREQFF; cdr3_nt: TGTGCCAGCACCCCCAGAGAGCAGTTCTTC
clone_size: NA; v_call: TRBV27; d_call: NA; j_call: TRBJ1-1; cdr3_aa: CASSLRALVTEAFF; cdr3_nt: TGTGCCAGCAGTTTACGAGCTTTAGTCACTGAAGCTTTCTTT
clone_size: NA; v_call: TRBV10-2; d_call: TRBD2; j_call: TRBJ2-1; cdr3_aa: CASRGLAGPTGEQFF; cdr3_nt: TGCGCCAGCAGGGGCCTAGCGGGGCCTACAGGTGAGCAGTTCTTC
clone_size: NA; v_call: TRBV7-6; d_call: TRBD1; j_call: TRBJ2-7; cdr3_aa: CASSPGQGIHEQYF; cdr3_nt: TGTGCCAGCAGCCCGGGACAGGGGATACACGAGCAGTACTTC
clone_size: once; v_call: TRBV28; d_call: NA; j_call: TRBJ2-7; cdr3_aa: CASSFYREPHEQYF; cdr3_nt: TGTGCCAGCAGTTTCTACAGGGAGCCCCACGAGCAGTACTTC
clone_size: NA; v_call: TRBV5-8; d_call: NA; j_call: TRBJ1-3; cdr3_aa: CASSLVRASSGNTIYF; cdr3_nt: TGTGCCAGCAGCTTGGTCCGGGCCTCCTCTGGAAACACCATATATTTT
clone_size: NA; v_call: TRBV7-9; d_call: NA; j_call: TRBJ1-2; cdr3_aa: CASSLRVLGGYTF; cdr3_nt: TGTGCCAGCAGCCTCAGGGTTTTGGGCGGCTACACCTTC
clone_size: once; v_call: TRBV19; d_call: TRBD1; j_call: TRBJ1-5; cdr3_aa: CASSGRGLLQPQHF; cdr3_nt: TGTGCCAGTAGTGGCAGGGGGCTACTCCAGCCCCAGCATTTT
clone_size: few; v_call: TRBV14; d_call: TRBD1; j_call: TRBJ2-7; cdr3_aa: CASSQDQGTGLYEQYF; cdr3_nt: TGTGCCAGCAGCCAAGATCAAGGGACAGGCTTATACGAGCAGTACTTC
clone_size: NA; v_call: TRBV7-7; d_call: NA; j_call: TRBJ2-2; cdr3_aa: CASSLGLNTGELFF; cdr3_nt: TGTGCTAGCAGCCTCGGCCTTAACACCGGGGAGCTGTTTTTT
clone_size: NA; v_call: TRBV6-6; d_call: TRBD2; j_call: TRBJ2-1; cdr3_aa: CASSYGLAGGRDEQFF; cdr3_nt: TGTGCCAGCAGTTACGGACTAGCGGGGGGGCGGGATGAGCAGTTCTTC
clone_size: once; v_call: TRBV4-3; d_call: TRBD2; j_call: TRBJ2-3; cdr3_aa: CASSRGLAGGTDTQYF; cdr3_nt: TGCGCCAGCAGCCGAGGACTAGCGGGAGGAACAGATACGCAGTATTTT
clone_size: few; v_call: TRBV4-2; d_call: NA; j_call: TRBJ1-1; cdr3_aa: CASSQGYGNTEAFF; cdr3_nt: TGTGCCAGCAGCCAAGGGTATGGGAACACTGAAGCTTTCTTT
clone_size: NA; v_call: TRBV28; d_call: NA; j_call: TRBJ1-4; cdr3_aa: CASTQGSTNEKLFF; cdr3_nt: TGTGCCAGCACCCAGGGGTCGACTAATGAAAAACTGTTTTTT
clone_size: NA; v_call: TRBV5-1; d_call: NA; j_call: TRBJ1-5; cdr3_aa: CASRTGRAWNQPQHF; cdr3_nt: TGCGCCAGCAGGACTGGGAGGGCCTGGAATCAGCCCCAGCATTTT
clone_size: NA; v_call: TRBV6-5; d_call: NA; j_call: TRBJ2-2; cdr3_aa: CASKGVARNTGELFF; cdr3_nt: TGTGCCAGCAAAGGAGTAGCGCGGAACACCGGGGAGCTGTTTTTT
clone_size: NA; v_call: TRBV4-3; d_call: NA; j_call: TRBJ2-7; cdr3_aa: CASSQDIPYEQYF; cdr3_nt: TGCGCCAGCAGCCAAGATATCCCCTACGAGCAGTACTTC
clone_size: NA; v_call: TRBV7-2; d_call: NA; j_call: TRBJ1-1; cdr3_aa: CASSLGGALNTEAFF; cdr3_nt: TGTGCCAGCAGCTTAGGGGGGGCGCTTAACACTGAAGCTTTCTTT
clone_size: NA; v_call: TRBV5-4; d_call: TRBD1; j_call: TRBJ2-1; cdr3_aa: CASSLGDRAPYNEQFF; cdr3_nt: TGTGCCAGCAGCTTGGGGGACAGGGCACCATACAATGAGCAGTTCTTC
clone_size: NA; v_call: TRBV5-6; d_call: NA; j_call: TRBJ2-2; cdr3_aa: CASSALVRGGSGELFF; cdr3_nt: TGTGCCAGCAGCGCACTAGTGAGGGGTGGGTCCGGGGAGCTGTTTTTT
clone_size: NA; v_call: TRBV11-3; d_call: NA; j_call: TRBJ2-3; cdr3_aa: CASSLGASRDTQYF; cdr3_nt: TGTGCCAGCAGCTTAGGGGCGAGTCGAGATACGCAGTATTTT
clone_size: few; v_call: TRBV7-9; d_call: TRBD1; j_call: TRBJ1-6; cdr3_aa: CASSFMTGSLNSPLHF; cdr3_nt: TGTGCCAGCAGCTTTATGACAGGGTCGCTCAATTCACCCCTCCACTTT
clone_size: few; v_call: TRBV19; d_call: NA; j_call: TRBJ2-7; cdr3_aa: CASSMNDGWTYEQYF; cdr3_nt: TGTGCCAGTAGTATGAACGACGGATGGACCTACGAGCAGTACTTC
clone_size: NA; v_call: TRBV6-8; d_call: NA; j_call: TRBJ2-3; cdr3_aa: CASSYSTLGDTQYF; cdr3_nt: TGTGCCAGCAGTTACTCGACACTAGGAGATACGCAGTATTTT
clone_size: NA; v_call: TRBV6-2/TRBV6-3; d_call: NA; j_call: TRBJ1-5; cdr3_aa: CASSYFPDSNQPQHF; cdr3_nt: TGTGCCAGCAGTTATTTTCCGGATAGCAATCAGCCCCAGCATTTT
clone_size: NA; v_call: TRBV3-1/TRBV3-2; d_call: NA; j_call: TRBJ2-5; cdr3_aa: CASSLRRGTQYF; cdr3_nt: TGTGCCAGCAGCCTCCGTCGGGGGACCCAGTACTTC
clone_size: NA; v_call: TRBV19; d_call: TRBD1; j_call: TRBJ1-2; cdr3_aa: CASSPQGKNYGYTF; cdr3_nt: TGTGCCAGTAGCCCACAGGGGAAGAACTATGGCTACACCTTC
clone_size: NA; v_call: TRBV19; d_call: NA; j_call: TRBJ2-1; cdr3_aa: CASKGGASDYNEQFF; cdr3_nt: TGTGCCTCAAAGGGGGGGGCGTCGGACTACAATGAGCAGTTCTTC
clone_size: NA; v_call: TRBV5-4; d_call: NA; j_call: TRBJ2-7; cdr3_aa: CASSLAGKVEQYF; cdr3_nt: TGTGCCAGCAGCTTGGCTGGGAAGGTCGAGCAGTACTTC
clone_size: NA; v_call: TRBV29-1; d_call: TRBD1; j_call: TRBJ1-2; cdr3_aa: CSVTGGRKGYTF; cdr3_nt: TGCAGCGTGACAGGGGGTAGGAAGGGCTACACCTTC
clone_size: NA; v_call: TRBV28; d_call: NA; j_call: TRBJ2-5; cdr3_aa: CASSFGVRGRPQETQYF; cdr3_nt: TGTGCCAGCAGTTTCGGTGTTCGGGGCAGGCCTCAAGAGACCCAGTACTTC
clone_size: NA; v_call: TRBV12-5; d_call: NA; j_call: TRBJ2-1; cdr3_aa: CASGLNFGTCWPDEQFF; cdr3_nt: TGTGCTAGTGGTTTGAACTTCGGGACATGCTGGCCGGATGAGCAGTTCTTC
clone_size: NA; v_call: TRBV25-1; d_call: NA; j_call: TRBJ2-7; cdr3_aa: CASSKGTELSYEQYF; cdr3_nt: TGTGCCAGCAGTAAAGGGACGGAGCTATCCTACGAGCAGTACTTC